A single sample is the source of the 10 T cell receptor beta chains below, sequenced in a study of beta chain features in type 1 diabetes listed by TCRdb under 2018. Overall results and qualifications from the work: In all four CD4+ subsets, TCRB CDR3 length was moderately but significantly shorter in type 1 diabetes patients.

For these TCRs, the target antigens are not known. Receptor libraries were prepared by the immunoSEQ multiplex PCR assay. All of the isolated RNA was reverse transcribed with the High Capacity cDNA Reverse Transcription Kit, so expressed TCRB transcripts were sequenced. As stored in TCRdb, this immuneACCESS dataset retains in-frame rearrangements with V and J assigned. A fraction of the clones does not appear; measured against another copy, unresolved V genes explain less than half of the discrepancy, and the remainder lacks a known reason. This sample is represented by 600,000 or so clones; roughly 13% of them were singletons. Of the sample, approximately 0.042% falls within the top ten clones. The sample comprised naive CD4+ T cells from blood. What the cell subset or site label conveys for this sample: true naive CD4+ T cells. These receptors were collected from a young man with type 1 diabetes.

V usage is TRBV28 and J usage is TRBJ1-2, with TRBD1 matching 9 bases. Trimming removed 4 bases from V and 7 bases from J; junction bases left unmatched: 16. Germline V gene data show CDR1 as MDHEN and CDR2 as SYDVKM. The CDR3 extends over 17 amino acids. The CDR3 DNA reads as TGTGCCAGCAGTTCAGGGGGACAGGGAAGTTACTCTTCTGGCTACACCTTC. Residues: CASSSGGQGSYSSGYTF.

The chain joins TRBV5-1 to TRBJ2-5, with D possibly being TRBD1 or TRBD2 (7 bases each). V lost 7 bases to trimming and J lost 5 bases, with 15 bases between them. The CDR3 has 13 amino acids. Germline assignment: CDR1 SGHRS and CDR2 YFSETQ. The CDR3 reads CASSRGGRETQYF. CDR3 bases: TGCGCCAGCTCCAGGGGGGGCCGGGAGACCCAGTACTTC.

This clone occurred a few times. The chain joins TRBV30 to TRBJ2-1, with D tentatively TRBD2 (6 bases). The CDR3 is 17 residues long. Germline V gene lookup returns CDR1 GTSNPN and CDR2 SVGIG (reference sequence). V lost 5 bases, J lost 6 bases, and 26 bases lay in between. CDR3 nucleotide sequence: TGTGCCTGGGAGGTCTACTCGAGATTCAGGGAGGTCAATGAGCAGTTCTTC. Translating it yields CAWEVYSRFREVNEQFF.

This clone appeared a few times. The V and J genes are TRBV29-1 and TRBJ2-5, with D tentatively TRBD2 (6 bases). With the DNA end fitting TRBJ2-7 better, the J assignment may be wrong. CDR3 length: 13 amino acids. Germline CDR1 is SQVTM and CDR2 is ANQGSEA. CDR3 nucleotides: TGCAGCGTAGTCGGGACTTCCCTATACGAGCAGTACTTC. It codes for CSVVGTSLYEQYF.

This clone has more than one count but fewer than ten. This CDR3 reads CAWSVRELAKNIQYF. CDR3 DNA sequence: TGTGCCTGGAGTGTACGGGAGTTAGCCAAAAACATTCAGTACTTC. This sequence joins TRBV30 and TRBJ2-4, with a possible D match to TRBD2 (6 bases). Germline V gene data show CDR1 as GTSNPN and CDR2 as SVGIG (reference sequence). V was pared by 0 bases and J by 0 bases, with 9 bases between. The CDR3 has 15 amino acids.

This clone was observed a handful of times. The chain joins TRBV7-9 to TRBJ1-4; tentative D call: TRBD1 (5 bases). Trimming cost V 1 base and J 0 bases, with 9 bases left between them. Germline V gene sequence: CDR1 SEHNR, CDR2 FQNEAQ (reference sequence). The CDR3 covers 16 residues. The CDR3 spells CASSLEGSTTNEKLFF. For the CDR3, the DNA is TGTGCCAGCAGCTTAGAGGGGAGTACAACTAATGAAAAACTGTTTTTT.

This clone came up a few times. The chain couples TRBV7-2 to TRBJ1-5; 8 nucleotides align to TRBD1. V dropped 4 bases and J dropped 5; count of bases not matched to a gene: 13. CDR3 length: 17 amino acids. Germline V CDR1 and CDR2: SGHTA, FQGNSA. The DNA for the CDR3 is TGTGCCAGCAGCTCAGCCCCACGACAGGGGTGGGATCAGCCCCAGCATTTT. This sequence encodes CASSSAPRQGWDQPQHF.

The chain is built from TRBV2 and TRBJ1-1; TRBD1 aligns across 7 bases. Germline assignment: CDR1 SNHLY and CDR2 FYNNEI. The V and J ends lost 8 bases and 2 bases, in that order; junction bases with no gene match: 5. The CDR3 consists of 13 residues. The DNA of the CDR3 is TGTGCCAGCGGCGGACAGGTTAACACTGAAGCTTTCTTT. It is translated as CASGGQVNTEAFF.

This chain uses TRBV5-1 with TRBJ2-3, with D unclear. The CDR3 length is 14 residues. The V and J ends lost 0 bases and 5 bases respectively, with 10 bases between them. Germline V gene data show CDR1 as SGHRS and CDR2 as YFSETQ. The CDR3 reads CASSLVDGEDTQYF. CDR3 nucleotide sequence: TGCGCCAGCAGCTTGGTAGACGGCGAAGATACGCAGTATTTT.

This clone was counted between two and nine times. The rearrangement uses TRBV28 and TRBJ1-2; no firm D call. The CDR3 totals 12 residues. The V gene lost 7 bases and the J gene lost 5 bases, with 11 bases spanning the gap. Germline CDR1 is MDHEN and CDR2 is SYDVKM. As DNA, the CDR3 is TGTGCCAGCAATAGGGTCACTTATGGCTACACCTTC. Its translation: CASNRVTYGYTF.